This TCR beta chain was found in a study of T cell changes during pregnancy in multiple sclerosis (dated by TCRdb to between 2019 and 2020). In the study overall: The study examined how the T cell repertoire changed over the course of pregnancy in women with multiple sclerosis.

The protocol used for the library was the immunoSEQ multiplex PCR assay. Not all clones reach the TCRdb copy of this immuneACCESS table, which keeps in-frame sequences only. Checked studies attribute under half of the gap to unresolved V genes and leave the rest unexplained. Within this sample are 88,000 or so clones, with 92% of them counted one time only. The ten top clones hold approximately 1.5% of the sample. The CDR3 runs 14 amino acids, cysteine and phenylalanine included. The read is trimmed to its CDR3 DNA, 42 bases read in frame from base 1. V trim: 3 bases; J trim: 6 bases; unmatched bases: 6. The germline V gene yields KGHSH for CDR1 and LQKENI for CDR2. This clone was observed once. The target of this receptor is not known. Per-base qualities were not stored, and no clone one base away is much larger.

Sequenced here: peripheral blood, sampled before pregnancy. The TCR was taken from a female donor with multiple sclerosis, enrolled in a pregnancy study. Recombination connected TRBV18 to TRBJ2-7, with 9 bases matching TRBD2. The nucleotide sequence reads TGTGCCAGCTCACCCTTGGGACTAGCTGGCGAGCAGTACTTC. Its translation is CASSPLGLAGEQYF.